Described below is a single T cell receptor beta chain sequence and its context. No antigen is known for it. The data originate from a study of cytomegalovirus exposure and HLA in healthy donors. Study as a whole: Earlier findings included 100 million to 130 million unique TCR beta sequences obtained from about 179 million T cells.

PCR amplification relied on 60 Vbeta primers (plus 13 Jbeta primers). Assay used: immunoSEQ multiplex PCR; TCRdb lists only in-frame clones, some missing. Of more than 130,000 clones listed, around 80% were seen once; the top ten hold 6.8%. Study-level results: Per a prior analysis, the majority of TCR beta V segments were productive roughly 87% or roughly 30% of the time.

This TCR came from a middle-aged man in good health and CMV-seropositive. Sample: PBMCs.

CDR3 DNA sequence: TGCAGCGCCCTCCCAGGGGGACGGGAGACCCAGTACTTC. Its translation is CSALPGGRETQYF. The chain links TRBV29-1 to TRBJ2-5; 7 nucleotides line up with TRBD1. Looked up from germline, CDR1 is SQVTM and CDR2 is ANQGSEA. CDR3 size: 13 residues. The V and J ends lost 7 bases and 5 bases, in that order; junction bases with no gene match: 10.